Below, 24 T cell receptor beta chains from the same sample are listed, as sequenced in a study of T-cell reconstitution after alpha-beta-depleted transplantation in children. Unique molecular identifiers were used to barcode this TCRbeta library. TCRdb processed the PCR reads anew with MiXCR; each CDR3 protein has one entry. The repertoire holds approximately 98,000 distinct CDR3 sequences, approximately 6% seen once, with less than 30% in the top ten. The specimen was PBMCs, mostly from graft donor cells, collected 360 days after TCRalphabeta/CD19-depleted stem cell transplant. Receptor source: a male patient between 2 and 15 years old who had a stem cell transplant for acute lymphoblastic leukemia, so the T cells may come from the graft donor.

This clonotype was picked up many times. The chain uses TRBV4-3 and TRBJ2-5, with D perhaps TRBD1 (6 bases). V gave up 0 bases and J gave up 5 bases, with 10 bases separating them. CDR1 is LGHNA and CDR2 is YSLEER in the germline V gene. CDR3 length equals 14 residues. The CDR3 DNA sequence: TGCGCCAGCAGCCAAGACAGGGGAGATGAGACCCAGTACTTC. The encoded protein is CASSQDRGDETQYF.

The table lists this clonotype with many counts. V is TRBV10-1 and J is TRBJ2-2; the D is unclear. The V and J ends lost 8 bases and 5 bases respectively, with 12 bases between them. This CDR3 comprises 13 residues. The V gene's germline CDR1 is WNHNN and CDR2 SYGVQD (reference sequence). The CDR3 DNA reads as TGCGCCAGCTCGGGCCCTAGAACCGGGGAGCTGTTTTTT. Its protein is CASSGPRTGELFF.

This clonotype was seen once. The conserved phenylalanine or tryptophan normally closing the CDR3 is absent here, so this likely arose from a read error. The CDR3 bases are TGTGCCAGCAGTTTTCACTCATCCTACGAGCAGTACTTA. Its translation is CASSFHSSYEQYL. The V and J genes are TRBV27 and TRBJ2-7, with unresolved D. Trimming pared 3 bases from V and 1 base from J, leaving 7 bases between. The germline CDR1 and CDR2 sequences are MNHEY and SMNVEV (reference sequence). The CDR3 spans 13 residues.

V and J are TRBV7-2 and TRBJ2-2; TRBD2 might be the D (6 bases). The CDR3 extends over 17 amino acids. Deletions cut 6 bases from V and 7 bases from J, with 24 bases between. CDR1 and CDR2 from the germline V gene are SGHTA and FQGNSA. The CDR3: CASSLSWGRSGDGELFF. CDR3 DNA sequence: TGTGCCAGCAGTCTCTCGTGGGGGAGGAGTGGTGACGGGGAGCTGTTTTTT.

This clonotype was observed at least ten times. V is TRBV27 and J is TRBJ2-7; D call uncertain. Germline V gene sequence: CDR1 MNHEY, CDR2 SMNVEV (reference sequence). The V gene lost 3 bases and the J gene lost 0 bases, with 6 bases spanning the gap. The CDR3 runs to 13 residues. CDR3 in amino acids: CASSLGLSYEQYF. The CDR3, as DNA: TGTGCCAGCAGTTTGGGTCTCTCCTACGAGCAGTACTTC.

This clonotype was counted between two and nine times. V usage is TRBV6-2 or TRBV6-3 and J usage is TRBJ2-5; TRBD2 might be the D (6 bases). Germline values: CDR1 MNHEY, CDR2 SVGEGT. V was clipped by 4 bases and J by 5 bases, with 11 bases between them. The CDR3 is made up of 13 amino acids. CDR3 DNA: TGTGCCAGCAGTTCCGGGACTCAGGAGACCCAGTACTTC. Protein product: CASSSGTQETQYF.

The chain uses TRBV9 and TRBJ1-1; 7 bases line up with TRBD1. The V gene's germline CDR1 is SGDLS and CDR2 YYNGEE. This CDR3 is built from 15 residues. V shed 4 bases, J shed 3 bases, and the junction held 9 bases outside the gene matches. In DNA form, the CDR3 reads TGTGCCAGCAGCCCTCAGGACAGGAGGGACACTGAAGCTTTCTTT. It encodes CASSPQDRRDTEAFF.

The chain combines TRBV4-3 with TRBJ1-6, with no clear D. V gave up 0 bases and J gave up 5 bases, with 11 bases separating them. Per the germline V gene, CDR1 is LGHNA and CDR2 is YSLEER. This CDR3 has 16 residues. The CDR3 sequence is CASSQETRTNNSPLHF. Written as DNA, the CDR3 is TGCGCCAGCAGCCAAGAGACCAGAACCAATAATTCACCCCTCCACTTT.

Only a few counts were recorded for this clonotype. The rearrangement uses TRBV5-1 and TRBJ2-7; D uncertain. The CDR3 covers 15 residues. CDR1 and CDR2 from the germline V gene are SGHRS and YFSETQ. The germline V and J ends were trimmed by 2 bases and 0 bases, with 12 bases remaining between them. This chain's CDR3 is CASSFTGHYSYEQYF. The CDR3 DNA reads as TGCGCCAGCAGCTTTACTGGGCATTACTCCTACGAGCAGTACTTC.

Ten or more counts support this clonotype. This chain connects TRBV6-5 to TRBJ1-6, with D unresolved. Trimming took 0 bases from V and 17 from J, leaving 14 bases between them. The CDR3 runs 13 residues. Germline values: CDR1 MNHEY, CDR2 SVGAGI. CDR3 nucleotide sequence: TGTGCCAGCAGTTACTCCACACCCGGGCCGTTCCACTTT. This translates into CASSYSTPGPFHF.

At least ten counts were recorded for this clonotype. This chain connects TRBV29-1 to TRBJ2-5; 12 bases are shared with TRBD2. The CDR3 has 16 residues. The junction had 11 bases not matched to a gene; V was cut back by 6 bases and J by 3 bases. Germline assignment: CDR1 SQVTM and CDR2 ANQGSEA. The CDR3 loop reads CSVTLLRLAGEETQYF. The CDR3 DNA is TGCAGCGTCACTCTCTTGAGACTAGCGGGAGAAGAGACCCAGTACTTC. The variable domain in full, with the rest retrieved from reference TRBV29-1 and TRBJ2-5, is SAVISQKPSRDICQRGTSLTIQCQVDSQVTMMFWYRQQPGQSLTLIATANQGSEATYESGFVIDKFPISRPNLTFSTLTVSNMSPEDSSIYLCSVTLLRLAGEETQYFGPGTRLLVL.

This clonotype was detected only a few times. The rearrangement uses TRBV7-3 and TRBJ2-6, with a possible D match to TRBD1 (6 bases). V was pared by 5 bases and J by 3 bases, with 11 bases between. The germline V gene has CDR1 SGHTA and CDR2 FQGTGA. The CDR3 contains 15 residues. In DNA, the CDR3 is TGTGCCAGCAGCCCCGGCAGGGGTGGGGCCAACGTCCTGACTTTC. This sequence encodes CASSPGRGGANVLTF.

The V gene is TRBV20-1, the J gene TRBJ1-1; no firm D call. The CDR3 runs to 11 residues. Trimming removed 7 bases from V and 1 base from J, with 7 bases in between. Looked up from germline, CDR1 is DFQATT and CDR2 is SNEGSKA (reference sequence). Here the CDR3 reads CSDAGNTEAFF. CDR3 in DNA: TGCAGTGACGCAGGGAACACTGAAGCTTTCTTT.

The table lists this clonotype with many counts. V is TRBV9 and J is TRBJ2-7; possible D gene TRBD2, 7 bases. V was trimmed by 0 bases and J by 7 bases, leaving 17 bases between them. The CDR3 has 15 amino acids. Germline-derived CDR1 and CDR2 are SGDLS and YYNGEE. The CDR3 region is CASSVGGGPDREQYF. The CDR3 DNA reads TGTGCCAGCAGCGTAGGGGGGGGGCCGGATAGGGAGCAGTACTTC.

This clonotype appeared many times. The chain couples TRBV27 to TRBJ2-1; maybe TRBD2 (5 bases). Germline V gives CDR1 MNHEY, CDR2 SMNVEV (reference sequence). This CDR3 region has 16 residues. Trimming left V 7 bases short and J 0 bases short, with 16 bases between. The CDR3 here is CASTSWGTSSYNEQFF. CDR3 nucleotide sequence: TGTGCCAGCACTTCCTGGGGAACTAGCTCCTACAATGAGCAGTTCTTC.

This chain joins TRBV27 and TRBJ2-5; 7 bases match TRBD2. CDR3 length equals 13 residues. After removal of 10 bases from V and 1 base from J, the junction contained 6 bases not matched to a gene. Germline V gives CDR1 MNHEY, CDR2 SMNVEV (reference sequence). The CDR3 reads CANSSGIQETQYF. CDR3 nucleotide sequence: TGTGCCAACTCTAGCGGAATCCAAGAGACCCAGTACTTC.

At least ten counts were recorded for this clonotype. This rearrangement joins TRBV25-1 to TRBJ1-6; 7 nucleotides align to TRBD1. V lost 8 bases and J lost 10; bases outside the gene matches: 11. Germline V gene data show CDR1 as MGHDK and CDR2 as SYGVNS. The CDR3 covers 14 residues. The CDR3 sequence is CASLTGTRGSPLHF. CDR3 DNA sequence: TGTGCCAGCCTGACAGGGACCCGCGGATCACCCCTCCACTTT.

This clonotype was counted only a few times. This rearrangement joins TRBV12-3 or TRBV12-4 to TRBJ1-6; D is ambiguous. V lost 2 bases and J lost 9, with 11 bases in between. CDR3 length equals 14 residues. The CDR3 region is CASSLSPEGSPLHF. CDR3 nucleotide sequence: TGTGCCAGCAGTTTATCCCCCGAGGGTTCACCCCTCCACTTT.

This clonotype has more than one count but fewer than ten. The chain recombines TRBV5-8 with TRBJ2-4; D remains unclear. Per the germline V gene, CDR1 is SGHTS and CDR2 is YDEGEE. V lost 5 bases and J 6 bases, leaving 3 bases between the germline ends. The length of the CDR3 is 10 residues. The CDR3 sequence: CASRRNIQYF. CDR3 bases: TGTGCCAGCAGAAGAAACATTCAGTACTTC. Full variable domain (missing parts from reference TRBV5-8 and TRBJ2-4): EAGVTQSPTHLIKTRGQQATLRCSPISGHTSVYWYQQALGLGLQFLLWYDEGEERNRGNFPPRFSGRQFPNYSSELNVNALELEDSALYLCASRRNIQYFGAGTRLSVL.

This rearrangement joins TRBV3-1 to TRBJ2-5; either TRBD1 or TRBD2 may fit D (5 bases each). The CDR3 length is 18 residues. V shed 11 bases and J shed 1 base, with 29 bases lying between them. Germline-derived CDR1 and CDR2 are LGHDT and YNNKEL (reference sequence). The CDR3 reads CALCLAPSPGPRQETQYF. The CDR3 coding sequence is TGTGCCCTCTGTTTAGCGCCCTCTCCGGGACCCCGCCAAGAGACCCAGTACTTC.

This clonotype was observed a few times. The CDR3 loop is CATSDPRGTGGEQYF. The CDR3 DNA reads as TGTGCCACCAGTGACCCCCGGGGGACAGGGGGAGAGCAGTACTTC. V usage is TRBV24-1 and J usage is TRBJ2-7, with 11 bases aligning to TRBD1. Unmatched junction bases numbered 8, after V lost 4 bases and J lost 7 bases. The CDR3 has 15 amino acids. Germline lookup yields CDR1 KGHDR and CDR2 SFDVKD.

In its sample, this clonotype was seen a few times. The chain is built from TRBV7-2 and TRBJ1-2; 7 positions agree with TRBD1. J lost 6 bases, V lost 5 bases, and 12 bases had no gene match. The germline gives CDR1 SGHTA, CDR2 FQGNSA. This CDR3 has 15 amino acids. The CDR3 is CASSPSRDRDNGYTF. The DNA of the CDR3 is TGTGCCAGCAGCCCATCGAGAGACAGGGACAATGGCTACACCTTC.

The chain has TRBV27 and TRBJ2-1; weak D call: TRBD1 (5 bases). The V gene lost 5 bases and the J gene lost 6 bases, with 26 bases spanning the gap. CDR1 and CDR2 (germline): MNHEY, SMNVEV (reference sequence). The CDR3 is 18 amino acids. Here the CDR3 DNA reads TGTGCCAGCAGTGGTTTTGGGGCTCAGAAAACAAATCGCAATGAGCAGTTCTTC. It specifies CASSGFGAQKTNRNEQFF.

This clonotype was recorded at least ten times. The chain combines TRBV7-8 with TRBJ2-3, with D possibly being TRBD2 (6 bases). The CDR3 sequence is 14 residues long. The germline gives CDR1 SGHVS, CDR2 FQNEAQ. Trimming cost V 5 bases and J 2 bases, with 11 bases left between them. CDR3 in amino acids: CASSHGGTTDTQYF. The CDR3 DNA is TGTGCCAGCAGCCACGGAGGGACCACAGATACGCAGTATTTT.